There are many counts of the clone carrying this T cell receptor (beta chain). No antigen is known for it. Template switching created a universal primer site, and the cDNA included unique molecular identifiers. TCRdb passed the 5' RACE reads through MiXCR, listing each CDR3 protein once. The sample gives 250,000 or so distinct CDR3 sequences, around 8.8% of which show up once; 2.5% to 3.5% is in the top ten. The ends were cut back, 6 bases at V and 0 bases at J, with 7 bases in the middle. The CDR3 is 12 residues long. Germline V gives CDR1 DFQATT, CDR2 SNEGSKA (reference sequence). These data come from a study of identical twins. General study findings and limits: Reduced insertions were recorded for abundant cord blood beta clonotypes, with no such pattern in memory repertoires.

These sequences were also reported in another study, on yellow fever vaccine responses in identical twins.

The genes are TRBV20-1 and TRBJ2-3; unclear D gene. Specimen: CD8+ T cells sorted from blood. This TCR was recovered from a woman between 18 and 29 years old in good health. This chain's CDR3 is CSATDSTDTQYF. The CDR3 nucleotides read TGCAGTGCAACGGACAGCACAGATACGCAGTATTTT.